What follows describes a single T cell receptor beta chain. Its specificity is unknown. This sample is drawn from a study of CD8+CD57+ T cells in acquired aplastic anemia. Study summary: The sorted CD4+ and CD8+ cells yielded an average around 3.2 ug of DNA. Notes on the study in general: Common to patients and controls were 25 to 30 CD8+ CDR3 sequences.

TCR beta VDJ and CDR3 profiles were obtained from a genomic DNA template. Using its own MiXCR run on the reads, TCRdb lists one record per CDR3 protein. The sample has roughly 290,000 distinct CDR3 sequences, 56% seen once. Patients picked for sequencing had shown CD8+CD57+ cell expansion detected by flow cytometry. There was no therapy given to any patient before the blood sampling took place. Sample: sorted CD4+, CD8+, or CD8+CD57+ T cells (not recorded which) from PBMCs. The receptor's source is a human donor with aplastic anemia.

CDR3 in amino acids: CASSLGRELFF. The CDR3 DNA reads as TGTGCCAGCAGCTTAGGGAGGGAGCTGTTTTTT. The chain employs TRBV13 and TRBJ2-2; D uncertain. The CDR3 covers 11 residues. Per the germline V gene, CDR1 is PRHDT and CDR2 is FYEKMQ (reference sequence). Trimming removed 0 bases from V and 9 bases from J, with 2 bases in between.